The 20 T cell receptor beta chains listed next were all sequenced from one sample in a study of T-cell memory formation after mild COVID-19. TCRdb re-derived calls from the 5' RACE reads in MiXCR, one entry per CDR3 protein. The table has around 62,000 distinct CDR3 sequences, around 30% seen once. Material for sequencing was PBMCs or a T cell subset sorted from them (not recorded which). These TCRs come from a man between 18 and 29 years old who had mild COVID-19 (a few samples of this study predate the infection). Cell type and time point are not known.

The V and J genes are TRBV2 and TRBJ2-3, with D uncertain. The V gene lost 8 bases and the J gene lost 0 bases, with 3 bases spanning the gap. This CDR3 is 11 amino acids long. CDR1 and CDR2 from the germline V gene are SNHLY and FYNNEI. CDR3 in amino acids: CASLSTDTQYF. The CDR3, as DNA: TGTGCCAGCCTTAGCACAGATACGCAGTATTTT.

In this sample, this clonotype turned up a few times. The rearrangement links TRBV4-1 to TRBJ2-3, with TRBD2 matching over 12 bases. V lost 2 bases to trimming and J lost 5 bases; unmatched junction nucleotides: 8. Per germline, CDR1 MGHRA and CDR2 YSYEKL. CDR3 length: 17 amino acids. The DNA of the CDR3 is TGCGCCAGCAGCCAATGGCCTAGCGGGGGGGCGGTAGATACGCAGTATTTT. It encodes CASSQWPSGGAVDTQYF.

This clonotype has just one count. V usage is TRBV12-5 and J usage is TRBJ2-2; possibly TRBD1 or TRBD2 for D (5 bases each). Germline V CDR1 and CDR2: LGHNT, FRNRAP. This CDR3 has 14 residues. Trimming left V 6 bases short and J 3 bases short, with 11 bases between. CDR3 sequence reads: CASGPRGDTGELFF. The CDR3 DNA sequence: TGTGCTAGTGGCCCACGGGGCGACACCGGGGAGCTGTTTTTT.

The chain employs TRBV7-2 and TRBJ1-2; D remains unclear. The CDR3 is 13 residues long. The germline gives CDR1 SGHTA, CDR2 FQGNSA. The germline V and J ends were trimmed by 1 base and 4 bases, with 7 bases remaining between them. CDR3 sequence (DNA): TGTGCCAGCAGCTTAGGGGTGATCTATGGCTACACCTTC. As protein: CASSLGVIYGYTF.

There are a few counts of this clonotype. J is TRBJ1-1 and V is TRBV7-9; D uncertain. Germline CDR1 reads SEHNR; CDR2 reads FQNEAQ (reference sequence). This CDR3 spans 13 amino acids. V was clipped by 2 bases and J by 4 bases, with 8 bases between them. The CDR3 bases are TGTGCCAGCAGCTTATCGGTGGGCACTGAAGCTTTCTTT. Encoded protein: CASSLSVGTEAFF. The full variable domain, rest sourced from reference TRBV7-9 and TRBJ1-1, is DTGVSQNPRHKITKRGQNVTFRCDPISEHNRLYWYRQTLGQGPEFLTYFQNEAQLEKSRLLSDRFSAERPKGSFSTLEIQRTEQGDSAMYLCASSLSVGTEAFFGQGTRLTVV.

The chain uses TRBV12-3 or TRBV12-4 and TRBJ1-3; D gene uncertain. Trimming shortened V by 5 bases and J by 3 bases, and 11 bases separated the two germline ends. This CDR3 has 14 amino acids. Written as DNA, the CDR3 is TGTGCCAGCAGTCCGTCGGCGGGTGGAAACACCATATATTTT. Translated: CASSPSAGGNTIYF.

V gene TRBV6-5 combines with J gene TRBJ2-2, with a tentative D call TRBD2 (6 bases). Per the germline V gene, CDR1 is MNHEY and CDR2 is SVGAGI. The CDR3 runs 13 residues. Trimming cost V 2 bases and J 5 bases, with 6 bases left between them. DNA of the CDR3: TGTGCCAGCAGTTACGGAGGGACCGGGGAGCTGTTTTTT. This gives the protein CASSYGGTGELFF.

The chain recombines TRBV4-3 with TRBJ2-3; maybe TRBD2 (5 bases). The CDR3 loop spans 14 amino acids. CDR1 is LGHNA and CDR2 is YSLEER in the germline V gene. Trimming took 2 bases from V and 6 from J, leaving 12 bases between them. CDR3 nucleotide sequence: TGCGCCAGCAGCCAACGCGGGCCTGAGGATACGCAGTATTTT. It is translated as CASSQRGPEDTQYF.

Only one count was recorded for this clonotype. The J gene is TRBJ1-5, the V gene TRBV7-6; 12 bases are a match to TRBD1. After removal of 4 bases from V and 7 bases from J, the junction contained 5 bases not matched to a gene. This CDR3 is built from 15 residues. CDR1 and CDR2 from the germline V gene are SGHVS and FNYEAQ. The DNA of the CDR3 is TGTGCCAGCAGCTCCGGGACAGGGGGCGGGCAGCCCCAGCATTTT. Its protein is CASSSGTGGGQPQHF.

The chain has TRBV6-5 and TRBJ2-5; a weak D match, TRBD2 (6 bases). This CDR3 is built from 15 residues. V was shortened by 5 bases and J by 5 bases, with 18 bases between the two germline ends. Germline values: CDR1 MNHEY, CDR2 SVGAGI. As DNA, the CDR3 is TGTGCCAGCAGTCGCCCGACTAGTTTGGGGGAGACCCAGTACTTC. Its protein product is CASSRPTSLGETQYF.

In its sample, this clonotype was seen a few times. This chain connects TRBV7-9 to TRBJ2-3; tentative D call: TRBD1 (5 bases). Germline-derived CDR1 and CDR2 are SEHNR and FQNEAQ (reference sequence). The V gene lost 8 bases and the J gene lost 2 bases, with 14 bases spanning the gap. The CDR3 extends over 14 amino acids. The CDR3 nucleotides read TGTGCCAGCGTCCAGGGTTGGAACACAGATACGCAGTATTTT. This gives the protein CASVQGWNTDTQYF.

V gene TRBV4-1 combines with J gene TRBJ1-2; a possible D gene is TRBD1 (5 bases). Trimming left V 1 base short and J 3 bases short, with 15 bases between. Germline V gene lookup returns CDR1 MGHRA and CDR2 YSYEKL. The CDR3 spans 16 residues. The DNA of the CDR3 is TGCGCCAGCAGCCAAGGTGGGGCCGCCTGGGACTATGGCTACACCTTC. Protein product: CASSQGGAAWDYGYTF.

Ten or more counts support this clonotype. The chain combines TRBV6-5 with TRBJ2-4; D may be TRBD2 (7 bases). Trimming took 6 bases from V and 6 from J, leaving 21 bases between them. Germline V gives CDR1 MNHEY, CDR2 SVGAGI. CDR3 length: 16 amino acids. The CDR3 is CASSPVGGRWGNIQYF. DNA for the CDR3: TGTGCCAGCAGCCCGGTGGGGGGGCGATGGGGAAACATTCAGTACTTC.

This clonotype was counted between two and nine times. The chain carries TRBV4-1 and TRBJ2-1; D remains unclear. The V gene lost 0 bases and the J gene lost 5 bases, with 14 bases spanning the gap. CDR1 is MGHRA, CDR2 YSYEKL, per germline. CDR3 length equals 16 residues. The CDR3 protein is CASSQESGLKHNEQFF. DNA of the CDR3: TGCGCCAGCAGCCAAGAATCCGGGTTAAAGCACAATGAGCAGTTCTTC.

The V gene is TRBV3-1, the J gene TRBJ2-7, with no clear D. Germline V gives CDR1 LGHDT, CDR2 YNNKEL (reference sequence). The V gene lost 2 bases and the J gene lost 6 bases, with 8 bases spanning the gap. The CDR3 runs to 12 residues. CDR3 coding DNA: TGTGCCAGCAGCCAATGGACCGGCGAGCAGTACTTC. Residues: CASSQWTGEQYF.

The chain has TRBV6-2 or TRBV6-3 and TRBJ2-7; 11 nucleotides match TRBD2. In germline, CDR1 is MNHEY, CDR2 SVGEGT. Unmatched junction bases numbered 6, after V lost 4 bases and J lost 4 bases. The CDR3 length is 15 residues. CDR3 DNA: TGTGCCAGCAGTTGGGGACTAGCGGTACAATACGAGCAGTACTTC. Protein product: CASSWGLAVQYEQYF.

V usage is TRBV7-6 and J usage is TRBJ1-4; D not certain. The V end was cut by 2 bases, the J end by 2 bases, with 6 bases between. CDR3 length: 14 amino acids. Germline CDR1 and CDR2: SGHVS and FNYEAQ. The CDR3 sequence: CASSLSGTNEKLFF. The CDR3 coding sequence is TGTGCCAGCAGCTTATCGGGTACTAATGAAAAACTGTTTTTT.

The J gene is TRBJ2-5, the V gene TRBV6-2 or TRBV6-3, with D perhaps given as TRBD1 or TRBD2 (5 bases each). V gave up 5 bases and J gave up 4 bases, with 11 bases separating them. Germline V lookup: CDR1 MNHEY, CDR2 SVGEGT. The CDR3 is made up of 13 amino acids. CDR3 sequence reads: CASSHGGGETQYF. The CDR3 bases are TGTGCCAGCAGTCATGGGGGTGGAGAGACCCAGTACTTC.

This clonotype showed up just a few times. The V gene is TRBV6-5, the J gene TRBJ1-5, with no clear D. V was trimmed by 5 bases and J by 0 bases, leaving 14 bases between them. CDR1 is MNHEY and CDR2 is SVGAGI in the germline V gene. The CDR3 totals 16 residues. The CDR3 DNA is TGTGCCAGCAGTCCCTCTTTGCCTTATAGCAATCAGCCCCAGCATTTT. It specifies CASSPSLPYSNQPQHF.

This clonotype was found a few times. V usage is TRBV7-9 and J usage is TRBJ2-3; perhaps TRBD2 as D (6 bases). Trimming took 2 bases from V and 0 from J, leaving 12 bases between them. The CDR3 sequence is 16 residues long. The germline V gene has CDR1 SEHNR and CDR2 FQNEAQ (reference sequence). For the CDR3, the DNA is TGTGCCAGCAGCTTAACGGGCCGGGGGAGCACAGATACGCAGTATTTT. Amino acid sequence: CASSLTGRGSTDTQYF.